The 14 T cell receptor beta chains reported below all come from one sample, sequenced in a study of blood T cell repertoires in COVID-19. Repertoires were generated with immunoSEQ multiplex PCR, while TCRdb's copy carries only in-frame clones and drops some. The sample contains over 200,000 clones, 85% to 90% of which appear only once. Sequencing input: peripheral blood. Every receptor here comes from an older woman with acute or convalescent COVID-19.

J is TRBJ2-3 and V is TRBV2, with TRBD2 matching 13 bases. The germline V gene has CDR1 SNHLY and CDR2 FYNNEI. J lost 5 bases, V lost 4 bases, and 6 bases had no gene match. CDR3 size: 16 residues. CDR3 protein: CASSGRGLAGLDTQYF. DNA for the CDR3: TGTGCCAGCAGTGGCCGGGGACTAGCGGGGTTAGATACGCAGTATTTT.

In its sample, this clone was seen once. The J gene is TRBJ1-1, the V gene TRBV10-3, with 9 bases that match TRBD1. Looked up from germline, CDR1 is ENHRY and CDR2 is SYGVKD. J was trimmed by 5 bases and V by 8 bases; bases with no gene match: 9. The CDR3 is 14 residues long. CDR3 in amino acids: CAIAGGQGLTEAFF. The DNA of the CDR3 is TGTGCCATCGCTGGGGGACAGGGCTTAACTGAAGCTTTCTTT.

V is TRBV7-2 and J is TRBJ1-6, with 8 bases that match TRBD1. Germline CDR1 reads SGHTA; CDR2 reads FQGNSA. The CDR3 is 14 amino acids. The V gene end was trimmed by 4 bases and the J gene end by 11 bases; junction bases not matched to a gene: 7. This CDR3 reads CASSSRQGLPPLHF. CDR3 coding DNA: TGTGCCAGCAGCTCGAGACAGGGGTTGCCACCCCTCCACTTT.

This chain connects TRBV5-1 to TRBJ1-5; TRBD1 matches 10 bases. V lost 3 bases, J lost 0 bases, and 3 bases stayed unmatched. The CDR3 covers 16 residues. The germline V gene encodes CDR1 SGHRS and CDR2 YFSETQ. The CDR3 region is CASSSGTGASNQPQHF. The CDR3 DNA follows: TGCGCCAGCAGCTCGGGGACAGGGGCTAGCAATCAGCCCCAGCATTTT.

V and J are TRBV18 and TRBJ1-1; a weak D match, TRBD1 (5 bases). Germline CDR1 reads KGHSH; CDR2 reads LQKENI. Trimming pared 3 bases from V and 5 bases from J, leaving 16 bases between. This CDR3 has 15 amino acids. The CDR3 DNA sequence: TGTGCCAGCTCACCTAGAAAGGGGTTGGGGACTGAAGCTTTCTTT. Amino acid sequence: CASSPRKGLGTEAFF.

The rearrangement uses TRBV14 and TRBJ2-1; the D gene is possibly TRBD1 (5 bases). The germline CDR1 and CDR2 sequences are SGHDN and FVKESK. Deletions cut 7 bases from V and 3 bases from J, with 13 bases between. The CDR3 runs 14 residues. The CDR3 here is CASIPRQNYNEQFF. The CDR3 nucleotides read TGTGCCAGCATCCCTAGACAGAACTACAATGAGCAGTTCTTC.

CDR3 coding DNA: TGTGCCAGCAGCCCCTTCGGGGGGGCAAGCACAGATACGCAGTATTTT. Protein: CASSPFGGASTDTQYF. The V gene is TRBV7-2, the J gene TRBJ2-3; the match to TRBD2 covers 8 bases. Germline lookup yields CDR1 SGHTA and CDR2 FQGNSA. This CDR3 is 16 amino acids long. V shed 5 bases, J shed 0 bases, and the junction held 7 bases outside the gene matches.

This clone was detected only a few times. V gene TRBV10-2 combines with J gene TRBJ1-4, with D maybe TRBD1 (5 bases). Trimming took 6 bases from V and 2 from J, leaving 10 bases between them. The V gene's germline CDR1 is WSHSY and CDR2 SAAADI. The CDR3 length is 14 residues. The CDR3 DNA sequence: TGCGCCAGCAGGCAGGGTCGGACTAATGAAAAACTGTTTTTT. It codes for CASRQGRTNEKLFF.

The rearrangement joins TRBV6-6 to TRBJ1-1, with TRBD1 identical over 8 bases. From germline, CDR1 is MNHNY and CDR2 SVGAGI (reference sequence). V gave up 7 bases and J gave up 1 base; unmatched junction bases: 2. CDR3 length equals 13 residues. The CDR3 spells CASKDRENTEAFF. The CDR3 bases are TGTGCCAGCAAGGACAGGGAGAACACTGAAGCTTTCTTT.

The count of this clone is one. The chain links TRBV30 to TRBJ1-6, with D perhaps TRBD1 (6 bases). V shed 1 base and J shed 5 bases, with 9 bases lying between them. Germline CDR1 GTSNPN, CDR2 SVGIG (reference sequence). The CDR3 extends over 14 amino acids. The CDR3 loop reads CAWSGRGNNSPLHF. The CDR3 bases are TGTGCCTGGAGTGGCAGGGGTAATAATTCACCCCTCCACTTT.

The V call is TRBV5-8, the J call TRBJ2-7; 7 bases map to TRBD2. CDR1 and CDR2 from the germline V gene are SGHTS and YDEGEE. The CDR3 extends over 15 amino acids. Trimming at V came to 4 bases and at J to 3 bases, leaving 10 bases not matched to a gene. The CDR3 here is CASSRGSGTDYEQYF. CDR3 in DNA: TGTGCCAGCAGCCGCGGGAGCGGGACCGACTACGAGCAGTACTTC.

The genes are TRBV28 and TRBJ1-5; a weak D match, TRBD1 (5 bases). The CDR3 runs to 15 residues. The germline CDR1 and CDR2 sequences are MDHEN and SYDVKM. Deletions cut 6 bases from V and 4 bases from J, with 16 bases between. The CDR3 DNA reads TGTGCCAGCAGACCGGGTTTGGGGCGGAATCAGCCCCAGCATTTT. This encodes CASRPGLGRNQPQHF. Complete variable domain (other parts from reference TRBV28 and TRBJ1-5): DVKVTQSSRYLVKRTGEKVFLECVQDMDHENMFWYRQDPGLGLRLIYFSYDVKMKEKGDIPEGYSVSREKKERFSLILESASTNQTSMYLCASRPGLGRNQPQHFGDGTRLSIL.

V usage is TRBV9 and J usage is TRBJ1-2; no definite D call. Germline V gene data show CDR1 as SGDLS and CDR2 as YYNGEE. V was clipped by 2 bases and J by 4 bases, with 15 bases between them. The CDR3 is 15 residues long. In DNA form, the CDR3 reads TGTGCCAGCAGCGTTTCACCAGACGCGGGCTATGGCTACACCTTC. It translates to CASSVSPDAGYGYTF.

The chain links TRBV29-1 to TRBJ1-2; 10 bases align to TRBD1. Trimming cost V 3 bases and J 7 bases; bases outside gene matches: 8. The CDR3 covers 14 residues. CDR1 and CDR2 (germline): SQVTM, ANQGSEA. The CDR3 sequence is CSVERGQGTSGYTF. CDR3 coding DNA: TGCAGCGTTGAGAGGGGACAGGGGACGTCTGGCTACACCTTC.